This passage covers 31 T cell receptor beta chains from one sample sequenced in a study of blood T cell repertoires in COVID-19. Measured with immunoSEQ multiplex PCR; TCRdb has only the in-frame clones, and not every one. This table has a few hundred thousand clones, 90% appearing once. The sequencing input was PBMCs or T cells enriched from blood (not recorded which). These receptors all come from a woman between 18 and 30 years old with acute COVID-19.

The V gene is TRBV28, the J gene TRBJ1-1, with D possibly matching TRBD1 (6 bases). The V gene lost 5 bases and the J gene lost 6 bases, with 16 bases spanning the gap. The CDR3 totals 14 residues. CDR1 MDHEN and CDR2 SYDVKM come from the germline V gene. The CDR3, as DNA: TGTGCCAGCAGTGTTCAGGGGAGATTAGCTGAAGCTTTCTTT. It translates to CASSVQGRLAEAFF.

This clone appeared a single time. V is TRBV29-1 and J is TRBJ1-2; D perhaps matches TRBD1 (6 bases). The CDR3 extends over 13 amino acids. With 2 bases removed from V and 3 bases from J, the gap between germline ends came to 10 bases. Germline V CDR1 and CDR2: SQVTM, ANQGSEA. The CDR3: CSVEIQGDYGYTF. CDR3 in DNA: TGCAGCGTTGAAATACAGGGCGACTATGGCTACACCTTC.

This clone showed up just once. The rearrangement links TRBV6-1 to TRBJ2-5, with a tentative D call TRBD1 (5 bases). This CDR3 region has 14 residues. Germline-derived CDR1 and CDR2 are MNHNS and SASEGT. V was clipped by 2 bases and J by 7 bases, with 14 bases between them. This CDR3 reads CASSESRRVGTQYF. The DNA of the CDR3 is TGTGCCAGCAGTGAATCCCGCAGGGTGGGGACCCAGTACTTC.

This chain joins TRBV30 and TRBJ1-1; no clear D gene. The V and J ends lost 0 bases and 5 bases respectively, with 10 bases between them. This CDR3 spans 13 amino acids. Germline-derived CDR1 and CDR2 are GTSNPN and SVGIG (reference sequence). CDR3 protein: CAWSVGGRTEAFF. CDR3 DNA sequence: TGTGCCTGGAGTGTAGGCGGCCGTACTGAAGCTTTCTTT.

In its sample, this clone was seen once. The chain links TRBV4-2 to TRBJ1-1; possible D gene TRBD1, 5 bases. This CDR3 contains 16 residues. In germline, CDR1 is LGHNA, CDR2 YNFKEQ. The V gene lost 4 bases and the J gene lost 5 bases, with 20 bases spanning the gap. For the CDR3, the DNA is TGTGCCAGCAGCCCGGGACGGAGGGATGGAAGAACTGAAGCTTTCTTT. The encoded protein is CASSPGRRDGRTEAFF.

The chain has TRBV28 and TRBJ1-3; D not certain. The V end was cut by 3 bases, the J end by 3 bases, with 9 bases between. The CDR3 covers 14 residues. Germline CDR1 and CDR2: MDHEN and SYDVKM. In DNA form, the CDR3 reads TGTGCCAGCAGTTTCCAAAGAGATGGAAACACCATATATTTT. Amino acid sequence: CASSFQRDGNTIYF.

The chain recombines TRBV5-8 with TRBJ2-2; D is unclear. V lost 8 bases, J lost 1 base, and 15 bases lay in between. The CDR3 has 15 residues. Per the germline V gene, CDR1 is SGHTS and CDR2 is YDEGEE. The CDR3 region is CARTIRRGNTGELFF. CDR3 nucleotides: TGTGCCAGAACCATCCGCCGCGGGAACACCGGGGAGCTGTTTTTT. Looking up the rest from reference TRBV5-8 and TRBJ2-2 gives the full variable domain: EAGVTQSPTHLIKTRGQQATLRCSPISGHTSVYWYQQALGLGLQFLLWYDEGEERNRGNFPPRFSGRQFPNYSSELNVNALELEDSALYLCARTIRRGNTGELFFGEGSRLTVL.

The count of this clone is one. The J gene is TRBJ2-5, the V gene TRBV5-1; 9 nucleotides agree with TRBD2. Germline V gives CDR1 SGHRS, CDR2 YFSETQ. The V segment lost 1 base and the J segment 5 bases; nucleotides outside the gene matches: 15. The CDR3 totals 18 residues. The DNA for the CDR3 is TGCGCCAGCAGCTTGTTGGTATCCGCGGGAGGGCCCGGGGAGACCCAGTACTTC. Residues: CASSLLVSAGGPGETQYF.

This chain uses TRBV14 with TRBJ2-1; 8 bases are shared with TRBD2. This CDR3 has 15 residues. Germline CDR1 reads SGHDN; CDR2 reads FVKESK. Trimming cost V 1 base and J 3 bases; bases outside gene matches: 2. Here the CDR3 reads CASSQGLAIYNEQFF. CDR3 DNA: TGTGCCAGCAGCCAAGGACTAGCGATCTACAATGAGCAGTTCTTC.

The rearrangement joins TRBV1 to TRBJ1-5. TRBV1 is assigned pseudogene status. This CDR3 is built from 15 residues. Here the CDR3 reads CTSWATGGSNQPQHF. The CDR3 DNA is TGCACCAGCTGGGCCACGGGGGGGAGCAATCAGCCCCAGCATTTT.

V is TRBV28 and J is TRBJ1-1, with no clear D. The CDR3 contains 11 residues. The V end lost 2 bases, the J end lost 8 bases, and 6 bases lay between the germline ends. In germline, CDR1 is MDHEN, CDR2 SYDVKM. In nucleotides, the CDR3 is TGTGCCAGCAGTTTAGCTAGGGAAGCTTTCTTT. Encoded protein: CASSLAREAFF.

This rearrangement joins TRBV28 to TRBJ2-2, with 12 positions matching TRBD2. The CDR3 runs 14 residues. V dropped 9 bases and J dropped 4; count of bases not matched to a gene: 3. Germline V gene sequence: CDR1 MDHEN, CDR2 SYDVKM. The DNA for the CDR3 is TGTGCCAGTGCGGGACTAGCGGGCACCGGGGAGCTGTTTTTT. It yields the protein CASAGLAGTGELFF.

V usage is TRBV24-1 and J usage is TRBJ1-1, with TRBD1 as a possible D gene (5 bases). The V and J ends lost 5 bases and 0 bases respectively, with 12 bases between them. Germline V gene lookup returns CDR1 KGHDR and CDR2 SFDVKD. The CDR3 is 15 residues long. In DNA, the CDR3 is TGTGCCACCAGTGGTCGACAGAGTATGAACACTGAAGCTTTCTTT. Translated, it gives CATSGRQSMNTEAFF.

The chain uses TRBV2 and TRBJ2-7; maybe TRBD2 (6 bases). The CDR3 loop spans 17 amino acids. V was cut by 7 bases and J by 0 bases, with 22 bases left in between. Germline CDR1 is SNHLY and CDR2 is FYNNEI. CDR3 nucleotide sequence: TGTGCCAGCATTCTCCGGGAGTCAAGGAGAGGCTCCTACGAGCAGTACTTC. This encodes CASILRESRRGSYEQYF.

As to this clone: Other DNA sequences of this sample code for an identical CDR3. This chain joins TRBV10-3 and TRBJ1-5; D unresolved. The germline V and J ends were trimmed by 2 bases and 4 bases, with 6 bases remaining between them. The CDR3 is made up of 13 amino acids. Germline CDR1 and CDR2: ENHRY and SYGVKD. CDR3 nucleotide sequence: TGTGCCATCAGTGAGGGAGGAAATCAGCCCCAGCATTTT. Amino acid sequence: CAISEGGNQPQHF.

The genes are TRBV28 and TRBJ1-2; weak D call: TRBD1 (6 bases). The length of the CDR3 is 13 residues. The V and J ends lost 3 bases and 6 bases respectively, with 11 bases between them. CDR1 is MDHEN and CDR2 is SYDVKM in the germline V gene. In DNA, the CDR3 is TGTGCCAGCAGTTTTACAGGGCGGGATGGCTACACCTTC. Protein product: CASSFTGRDGYTF.

The chain is built from TRBV3-1 (or the pseudogene TRBV3-2) and TRBJ2-1, with D possibly being TRBD2 (6 bases). The ends were cut back, 3 bases at V and 10 bases at J, with 13 bases in the middle. The CDR3 consists of 13 residues. Germline V CDR1 and CDR2: LGHDT, YNNKEL (reference sequence). The CDR3 reads CASSQGRAGEQFF. The DNA for the CDR3 is TGTGCCAGCAGCCAGGGACGGGCGGGGGAGCAGTTCTTC.

The rearrangement uses TRBV28 and TRBJ1-1; 7 bases are shared with TRBD1. Germline CDR1 and CDR2: MDHEN and SYDVKM. The length of the CDR3 is 13 residues. The V and J ends lost 8 bases and 2 bases, in that order; junction bases with no gene match: 5. The CDR3 region has the DNA TGTGCCAGCGCGACAGGGATTAACACTGAAGCTTTCTTT. Residues: CASATGINTEAFF.

This chain links TRBV7-6 with TRBJ2-7, with TRBD2 identical over 9 bases. Trimming cost V 5 bases and J 2 bases; bases outside gene matches: 7. Germline V gene lookup returns CDR1 SGHVS and CDR2 FNYEAQ. This CDR3 is 15 amino acids long. This chain's CDR3 is CASSPIAGAPYEQYF. CDR3 sequence (DNA): TGTGCCAGCAGCCCCATAGCGGGAGCCCCCTACGAGCAGTACTTC.

The CDR3 spells CASSLGFGGPLVGTDTQYF. CDR3 nucleotides: TGTGCCAGCAGCTTGGGTTTCGGGGGGCCCTTGGTAGGCACAGATACGCAGTATTTT. The chain couples TRBV5-6 to TRBJ2-3; possibly TRBD2 for D (7 bases). The V and J ends lost 0 bases and 1 base respectively, with 21 bases between them. This CDR3 is built from 19 residues. Germline V gene lookup returns CDR1 SGHDT and CDR2 YYEEEE.

The rearrangement joins TRBV12-3 or TRBV12-4 to TRBJ1-1; D is undetermined. The CDR3 has 13 residues. V lost 1 base and J 8 bases, leaving 11 bases between the germline ends. The CDR3 spells CASSLGSGSEAFF. The DNA for the CDR3 is TGTGCCAGCAGTTTAGGCTCCGGGTCGGAAGCTTTCTTT.

This chain uses TRBV18 with TRBJ1-5; 9 bases are shared with TRBD1. Losses at the gene ends were 2 bases for V and 1 base for J; bases not matched to a gene: 12. Germline-derived CDR1 and CDR2 are KGHSH and LQKENI. The CDR3 consists of 19 residues. The CDR3 sequence is CASSPSLPGQGISNQPQHF. Here the CDR3 DNA reads TGTGCCAGCTCACCAAGTCTCCCGGGACAGGGTATAAGCAATCAGCCCCAGCATTTT.

This clone was seen a few times. V usage is TRBV5-8 and J usage is TRBJ1-5, with 8 bases identical to TRBD1. The CDR3 has 16 amino acids. Trimming at V came to 2 bases and at J to 6 bases, leaving 10 bases not matched to a gene. Germline-derived CDR1 and CDR2 are SGHTS and YDEGEE. CDR3 DNA: TGTGCCAGCAGCTTAGGTACAGGGGGAACGAGTCAGCCCCAGCATTTT. It is translated as CASSLGTGGTSQPQHF.

V is TRBV19 and J is TRBJ2-7; 7 bases agree with TRBD1. The length of the CDR3 is 15 residues. V lost 5 bases and J lost 4; bases outside the gene matches: 11. Germline V gene data show CDR1 as LNHDA and CDR2 as SQIVND (reference sequence). CDR3 in DNA: TGTGCCAGTAGTGGAGGTCCCAGGGGGACATACGAGCAGTACTTC. Translation gives CASSGGPRGTYEQYF.

The genes are TRBV2 and TRBJ2-4; D uncertain. Trimming cost V 7 bases and J 9 bases, with 22 bases left between them. The CDR3 is 15 amino acids. The germline V gene has CDR1 SNHLY and CDR2 FYNNEI. CDR3 in amino acids: CASTIGPGDKSIQYF. DNA of the CDR3: TGTGCCAGCACCATTGGCCCCGGAGATAAGTCCATTCAGTACTTC.

The CDR3 DNA sequence: TGTGCCTGGAGTCTGGGGGCTCAGGGAGGGGAGCAGTACTTC. Amino acid sequence: CAWSLGAQGGEQYF. The V and J genes are TRBV30 and TRBJ2-7, with a tentative D call TRBD2 (7 bases). Trimming left V 2 bases short and J 7 bases short, with 18 bases between. In germline, CDR1 is GTSNPN, CDR2 SVGIG (reference sequence). There are 14 residues in the CDR3.

The rearrangement joins TRBV2 to TRBJ2-1; TRBD2 matches at 12 bases. The CDR3 consists of 15 residues. Germline loops: CDR1 SNHLY, CDR2 FYNNEI. Unmatched junction bases numbered 11, after V lost 6 bases and J lost 11 bases. CDR3 bases: TGTGCCAGCAGATCCGGGACTAGCGGGCGCAGTAAGCAGTTCTTC. It codes for CASRSGTSGRSKQFF. Full variable domain (rest looked up from reference TRBV2 and TRBJ2-1): EPEVTQTPSHQVTQMGQEVILRCVPISNHLYFYWYRQILGQKVEFLVSFYNNEISEKSEIFDDQFSVERPDGSNFTLKIRSTKLEDSAMYFCASRSGTSGRSKQFFGPGTRLTVL.

The rearrangement joins TRBV28 to TRBJ1-2; 7 bases are a match to TRBD1. This CDR3 is built from 12 residues. Per the germline V gene, CDR1 is MDHEN and CDR2 is SYDVKM. The ends lost 8 bases at V and 6 bases at J; junction bases unmatched: 6. The CDR3 sequence: CASPDRANGYTF. The CDR3 DNA is TGTGCCAGCCCTGACAGGGCGAATGGCTACACCTTC.

This clone appeared once. This chain links TRBV12-3 or TRBV12-4 with TRBJ1-2; weak D call: TRBD1 (5 bases). The ends were cut back, 7 bases at V and 5 bases at J, with 11 bases in the middle. CDR3 length equals 12 residues. Here the CDR3 reads CASISRAYGYTF. The CDR3 region has the DNA TGTGCCAGCATCAGCAGGGCGTATGGCTACACCTTC.

The CDR3 coding sequence is TGTGCCACCGGCCCGGCGGCCTCCTACGAGCAGTACTTC. It specifies CATGPAASYEQYF. V is TRBV27 and J is TRBJ2-7; D uncertain. Trimming removed 10 bases at V and 0 bases at J, with 13 bases between. The CDR3 totals 13 residues. Germline-derived CDR1 and CDR2 are MNHEY and SMNVEV (reference sequence).

V is TRBV7-9 and J is TRBJ2-1, with 11 bases matching TRBD1. Trimming removed 0 bases from V and 10 bases from J; junction bases left unmatched: 11. Germline CDR1 and CDR2: SEHNR and FQNEAQ (reference sequence). There are 17 residues in the CDR3. The CDR3 region is CASSLARQDRGREEQFF. In DNA form, the CDR3 reads TGTGCCAGCAGCTTAGCGAGGCAGGACAGGGGGCGAGAGGAGCAGTTCTTC.